This entry concerns a single TCR beta chain. Antigen unknown. The data originate from a study of vaccination and CD4 T cells after COVID-19. As for the study in general: Convalescent donors totaled six males and four females, including two who were Hispanic.

Germline CDR1 reads SEHNR; CDR2 reads FQNEAQ (reference sequence). The CDR3 loop spans 17 amino acids. V lost 2 bases and J lost 4; bases outside the gene matches: 10. The Oncomine TCR Beta short-read assay was what sequenced the DNA obtained from cultured CD4+ T cells. Genomic DNA was drawn out of CD4+ T cells grown in culture. MiXCR, run by TCRdb on the PCR reads, gives a single entry per CDR3 protein. This table has around 15,000 distinct CDR3 sequences, roughly 66% appearing once. Treatment meaning: 10-day PBMC culture with coronavirus spike peptide pools or control peptides (ViraFEST assay). After expanding antigen-specific T cells with peptide pools, ViraFEST sequenced their TCRs.

The V call is TRBV7-9, the J call TRBJ1-3, with 8 bases matching TRBD1. The sequenced material came from CD4+ T cells from blood, cultured in vitro. This TCR was recovered from a human donor who had recovered from COVID-19. CDR3: CASSLRWTGQGGNTIYF. CDR3 in DNA: TGTGCCAGCAGCTTACGTTGGACAGGGCAAGGGGGAAACACCATATATTTT. The whole variable domain, filled in from reference TRBV7-9 and TRBJ1-3, reads DTGVSQNPRHKITKRGQNVTFRCDPISEHNRLYWYRQTLGQGPEFLTYFQNEAQLEKSRLLSDRFSAERPKGSFSTLEIQRTEQGDSAMYLCASSLRWTGQGGNTIYFGEGSWLTVV.